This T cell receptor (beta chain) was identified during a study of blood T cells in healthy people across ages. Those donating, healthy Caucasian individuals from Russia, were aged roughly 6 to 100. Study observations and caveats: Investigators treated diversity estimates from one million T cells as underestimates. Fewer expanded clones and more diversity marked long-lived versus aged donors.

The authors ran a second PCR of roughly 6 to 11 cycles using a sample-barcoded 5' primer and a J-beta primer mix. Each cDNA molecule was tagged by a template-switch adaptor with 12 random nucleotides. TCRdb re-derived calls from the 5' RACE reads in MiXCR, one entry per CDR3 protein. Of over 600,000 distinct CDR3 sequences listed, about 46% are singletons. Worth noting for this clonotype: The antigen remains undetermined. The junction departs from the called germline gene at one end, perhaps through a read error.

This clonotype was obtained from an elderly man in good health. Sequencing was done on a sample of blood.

The CDR3 region is CVSSPAGTRPNTGELFF. The CDR3 DNA is TGTGTCAGCAGTCCCGCAGGGACTAGACCGAACACCGGGGAGCTGTTTTTT. The chain employs TRBV6-2 or TRBV6-3 and TRBJ2-2; 8 bases agree with TRBD2. There are 17 residues in the CDR3. Germline CDR1 reads MNHEY; CDR2 reads SVGEGT.